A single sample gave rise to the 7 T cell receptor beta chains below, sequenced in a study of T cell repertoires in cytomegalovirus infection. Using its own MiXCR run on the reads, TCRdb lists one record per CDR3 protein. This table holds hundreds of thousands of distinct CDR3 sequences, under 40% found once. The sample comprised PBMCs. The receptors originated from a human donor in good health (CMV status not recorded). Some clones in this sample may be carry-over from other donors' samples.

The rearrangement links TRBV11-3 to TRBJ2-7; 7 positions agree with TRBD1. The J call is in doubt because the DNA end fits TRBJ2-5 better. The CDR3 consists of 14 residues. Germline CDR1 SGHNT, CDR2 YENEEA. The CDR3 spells CASSFGGDRATQYF. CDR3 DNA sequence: TGTGCCAGCAGCTTTGGGGGAGACAGGGCGACCCAGTACTTC.

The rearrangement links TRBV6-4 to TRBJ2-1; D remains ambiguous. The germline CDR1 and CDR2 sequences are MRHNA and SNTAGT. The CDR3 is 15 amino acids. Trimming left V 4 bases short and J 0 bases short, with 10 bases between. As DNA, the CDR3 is TGTGCCAGCAGTGGGAGAGCGAGCTCCTACAATGAGCAGTTCTTC. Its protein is CASSGRASSYNEQFF.

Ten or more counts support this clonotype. DNA of the CDR3: TGTGCCAGCAGTTTACTGGGCGGGGGGGAGACCCAGTACTTC. It encodes CASSLLGGGETQYF. The chain couples TRBV12-3 or TRBV12-4 to TRBJ2-5; TRBD2 agrees at 8 bases. CDR3 length: 14 residues. V shed 2 bases, J shed 5 bases, and the junction held 4 bases outside the gene matches.

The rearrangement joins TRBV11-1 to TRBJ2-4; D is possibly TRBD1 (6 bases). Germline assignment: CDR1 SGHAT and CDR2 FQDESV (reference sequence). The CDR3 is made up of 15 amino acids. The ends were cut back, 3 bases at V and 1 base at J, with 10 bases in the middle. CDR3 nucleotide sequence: TGTGCCAGCAGCTTCGCAGGGGTGGCCAAAAACATTCAGTACTTC. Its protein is CASSFAGVAKNIQYF.

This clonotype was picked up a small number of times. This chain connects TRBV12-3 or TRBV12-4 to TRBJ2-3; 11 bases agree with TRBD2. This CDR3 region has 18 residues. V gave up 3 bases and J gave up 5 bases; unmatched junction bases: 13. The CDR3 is CASSLRSTSGGNRDTQYF. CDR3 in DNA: TGTGCCAGCAGTTTGCGGTCTACTAGCGGGGGTAACAGAGATACGCAGTATTTT.

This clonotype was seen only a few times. The CDR3 DNA is TGTGCCAGCAGTGAGCAAGATGGGCCAGCCGAGCAGTACTTC. Amino acid sequence: CASSEQDGPAEQYF. The chain recombines TRBV6-2 or TRBV6-3 with TRBJ2-7; D remains ambiguous. This CDR3 comprises 14 residues. Germline V CDR1 and CDR2: MNHEY, SVGEGT. V was pared by 5 bases and J by 6 bases, with 17 bases between.

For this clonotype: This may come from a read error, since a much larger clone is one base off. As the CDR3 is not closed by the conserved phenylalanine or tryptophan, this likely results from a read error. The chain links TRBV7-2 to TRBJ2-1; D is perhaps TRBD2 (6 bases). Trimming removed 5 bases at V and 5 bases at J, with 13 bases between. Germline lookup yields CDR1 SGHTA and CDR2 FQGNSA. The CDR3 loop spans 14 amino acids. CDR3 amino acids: CASSRDSDHNEQFL. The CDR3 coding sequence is TGTGCCAGCAGCCGGGACTCAGACCACAATGAGCAGTTCTTA.